This TCR beta chain is from a study of cytomegalovirus exposure and HLA in healthy donors. Study-wide points: TCR clusters originating in the first cohort tended to co-occur in the roughly 110 validation repertoires, according to a later analysis. Among the CMV-associated chains, three were confirmed in vitro as specific for CMV antigens. There were 150 to 200 TCR beta chains listed as cytomegalovirus-associated.

Sequencing used immunoSEQ multiplex PCR; TCRdb keeps in-frame clones, though not all of them. The table has about 220,000 clones, approximately 80% seen once. Comments on this clone: Its cognate antigen is unknown.

The donors were part of the roughly 130-subject validation cohort, which stood apart from the approximately 700-subject first cohort. The TCR originated in a woman aged 30 to 39 in good health and CMV-seropositive. Sequences were obtained from PBMCs.

CDR3 sequence (DNA): TGTGCCAGTAGTATACTCGGGTCCGGGACAGGGAGGGGCTACACCTTC. This codes for CASSILGSGTGRGYTF. This sequence joins TRBV19 and TRBJ1-2; 9 bases line up with TRBD1. The junction had 12 bases not matched to a gene; V was cut back by 2 bases and J by 8 bases. The CDR3 covers 16 residues. The V gene's germline CDR1 is LNHDA and CDR2 SQIVND (reference sequence).